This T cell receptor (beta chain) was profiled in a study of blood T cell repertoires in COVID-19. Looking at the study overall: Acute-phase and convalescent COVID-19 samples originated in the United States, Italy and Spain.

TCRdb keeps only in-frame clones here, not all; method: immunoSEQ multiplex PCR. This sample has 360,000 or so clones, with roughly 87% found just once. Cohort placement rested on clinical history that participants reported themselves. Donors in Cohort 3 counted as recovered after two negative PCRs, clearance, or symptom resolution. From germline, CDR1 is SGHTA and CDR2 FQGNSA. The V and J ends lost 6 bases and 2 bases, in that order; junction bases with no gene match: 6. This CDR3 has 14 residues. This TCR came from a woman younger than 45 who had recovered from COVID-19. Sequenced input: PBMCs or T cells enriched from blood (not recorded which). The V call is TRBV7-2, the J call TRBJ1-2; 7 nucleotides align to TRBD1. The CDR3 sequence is CASSYTGQNYGYTF. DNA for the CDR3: TGTGCCAGCAGTTATACGGGACAGAACTATGGCTACACCTTC.